Presented here are 18 T cell receptor beta chains from one specimen sequenced in a study of CD8+CD57+ T cells in acquired aplastic anemia. Individuals selected for sequencing had exhibited CD8+CD57+ cell expansion on flow cytometry. TCR beta VDJ and CDR3 profiling used genomic DNA as template. TCRdb passed the reads through MiXCR, listing each CDR3 protein once. The table has 160,000 or so distinct CDR3 sequences, around half seen once. The sample comprised sorted CD4+, CD8+, or CD8+CD57+ T cells (not recorded which) from PBMCs. Receptors were obtained from a human donor with aplastic anemia.

The chain recombines TRBV2 with TRBJ1-1; no firm D call. Trimming took off 8 bases at V and 0 bases at J, with 10 bases between the two ends. The CDR3 totals 13 residues. CDR1 is SNHLY, CDR2 FYNNEI, per germline. Here the CDR3 reads CASCQALNTEAFF. CDR3 sequence (DNA): TGTGCCAGCTGTCAGGCTTTGAACACTGAAGCTTTCTTT.

This chain links TRBV15 with TRBJ2-3; a weak D match, TRBD2 (6 bases). Trimming pared 1 base from V and 2 bases from J, leaving 10 bases between. Germline V gives CDR1 LNHNV, CDR2 YYDKDF (reference sequence). This CDR3 has 15 amino acids. CDR3 DNA: TGTGCCACCAGCAGAGCCGGGACTCACACAGATACGCAGTATTTT. It encodes CATSRAGTHTDTQYF.

This clonotype was detected ten times or more. The V call is TRBV7-3, the J call TRBJ2-1, with TRBD2 matching 10 bases. The V gene's germline CDR1 is SGHTA and CDR2 FQGTGA. V was pared by 4 bases and J by 3 bases, with 6 bases of the junction left unmatched. The CDR3 contains 16 residues. For the CDR3, the DNA is TGTGCCAGCAGCTCCAGTCGGACTAGCGGCTACAATGAGCAGTTCTTC. Amino acid sequence: CASSSSRTSGYNEQFF.

V and J are TRBV24-1 and TRBJ2-7, with TRBD2 as a possible D gene (6 bases). Trimming left V 4 bases short and J 3 bases short, with 21 bases between. CDR3 length equals 17 residues. The V gene's germline CDR1 is KGHDR and CDR2 SFDVKD. CDR3 DNA sequence: TGTGCCACCAGTGACCCCATAGCGGCGGGCTCCCGCTACGAGCAGTACTTC. It translates to CATSDPIAAGSRYEQYF.

This clonotype was seen at least ten times. The chain carries TRBV27 and TRBJ2-3; TRBD1 matches 8 bases. CDR3 length: 13 amino acids. The germline V gene has CDR1 MNHEY and CDR2 SMNVEV (reference sequence). J gave up 4 bases and V 7 bases, and 4 bases lay outside the gene matches. CDR3: CASTIQGADTQYF. CDR3 nucleotides: TGTGCCAGCACCATACAGGGGGCAGATACGCAGTATTTT.

This clonotype was picked up many times. The rearrangement joins TRBV2 to TRBJ2-1, with 9 bases matching TRBD2. This CDR3 contains 17 residues. CDR1 is SNHLY and CDR2 is FYNNEI in the germline V gene. After removal of 6 bases from V and 0 bases from J, the junction contained 9 bases not matched to a gene. This CDR3 reads CASSVATSGTSYNEQFF. For the CDR3, the DNA is TGTGCCAGCAGCGTAGCGACTAGCGGTACCTCCTACAATGAGCAGTTCTTC.

This clonotype has only a few counts. The V gene is TRBV7-6, the J gene TRBJ1-5; D is possibly TRBD1 (5 bases). Germline V gene data show CDR1 as SGHVS and CDR2 as FNYEAQ. The CDR3 runs 13 residues. V lost 8 bases and J lost 1, with 9 bases in between. CDR3 sequence (DNA): TGTGCCAGCCAGGGAGGCAGCAATCAGCCCCAGCATTTT. Protein: CASQGGSNQPQHF.

This clonotype was seen a handful of times. At one end the junction does not follow the germline gene, possibly because of a read error. The chain employs TRBV19 and TRBJ2-1; 7 bases line up with TRBD1. The CDR3 is made up of 14 amino acids. Per germline, CDR1 LNHDA and CDR2 SQIVND (reference sequence). The CDR3 here is CASSQGFSYNGQFF. The CDR3 DNA reads TGTGCCAGTTCACAGGGGTTCTCCTACAATGGGCAGTTCTTC.

This clonotype was seen ten or more times. The chain's CDR3 is CASSLTYSSGLDTQYF. The CDR3 nucleotides are TGTGCCAGCAGCTTGACTTATTCATCGGGTTTGGATACGCAGTATTTT. The rearrangement links TRBV9 to TRBJ2-3; unclear D gene. Trimming cost V 4 bases and J 6 bases, with 21 bases left between them. The CDR3 has 16 residues. Germline V gene data show CDR1 as SGDLS and CDR2 as YYNGEE. Using reference TRBV9 and TRBJ2-3 for the parts outside the CDR3, the full variable domain is DSGVTQTPKHLITATGQRVTLRCSPRSGDLSVYWYQQSLDQGLQFLIQYYNGEERAKGNILERFSAQQFPDLHSELNLSSLELGDSALYFCASSLTYSSGLDTQYFGPGTRLTVL.

The table lists this clonotype with a few counts. J is TRBJ1-3 and V is TRBV2; D uncertain. This CDR3 comprises 12 residues. Germline loops: CDR1 SNHLY, CDR2 FYNNEI. V lost 6 bases to trimming and J lost 0 bases, with 3 bases between them. The CDR3 DNA is TGTGCCAGCAGAGTCTCTGGAAACACCATATATTTT. As protein: CASRVSGNTIYF.

As to this clonotype: One junction end does not reproduce the germline sequence, and a read error may be involved. The rearrangement uses TRBV7-2 and TRBJ2-7, with D tentatively TRBD2 (5 bases). The CDR3 runs to 14 residues. Per germline, CDR1 SGHTA and CDR2 FQGNSA. The CDR3 DNA follows: TGTGCCAGCAGCTTAGTGGCGGGCTCCTACGTGCAGTACTTC. Encoded protein: CASSLVAGSYVQYF.

This clonotype was observed a few times. The chain joins TRBV10-3 to TRBJ1-1, with 11 bases that match TRBD1. The length of the CDR3 is 18 residues. In germline, CDR1 is ENHRY, CDR2 SYGVKD. The V segment lost 7 bases and the J segment 0 bases; nucleotides outside the gene matches: 13. The CDR3 protein is CAITGTGGTLIMNTEAFF. The CDR3 DNA sequence: TGTGCCATCACGGGGACAGGGGGGACCCTTATCATGAACACTGAAGCTTTCTTT.

The chain links TRBV29-1 to TRBJ1-2, with 8 bases aligning to TRBD1. This CDR3 has 11 residues. CDR1 and CDR2 from the germline V gene are SQVTM and ANQGSEA. Here the CDR3 reads CTDRDTYGYTF. In DNA, the CDR3 is TGCACGGACAGGGATACCTATGGCTACACCTTC.

The chain is built from TRBV10-3 and TRBJ2-3; D may match TRBD1 or TRBD2 (5 bases each). V was shortened by 8 bases and J by 4 bases, with 16 bases between the two germline ends. The CDR3 length is 14 residues. The germline V gene has CDR1 ENHRY and CDR2 SYGVKD. CDR3 residues: CAIADSGSSDTQYF. The DNA of the CDR3 is TGTGCCATCGCAGACAGCGGAAGCTCAGATACGCAGTATTTT.

Note on this clonotype: With a much larger clone just one base away, this may be a read error. CDR3 sequence: CASSDYWGSEQYF. CDR3 sequence (DNA): TGTGCCAGCAGTGACTATTGGGGGTCTGAGCAGTACTTC. This chain links TRBV6-4 with TRBJ2-7; D tentatively reads TRBD1 or TRBD2 (5 bases each). The ends were cut back, 1 base at V and 7 bases at J, with 11 bases in the middle. CDR3 length: 13 amino acids. Germline V gene sequence: CDR1 MRHNA, CDR2 SNTAGT.

As to this clonotype: A much larger clone differs from this one at a single base, so this may be a read error. The V call is TRBV12-3 or TRBV12-4, the J call TRBJ2-1, with TRBD2 matching 10 bases. The J segment lost 5 bases and the V segment lost 6 bases, leaving 4 bases of the junction unmatched. There are 14 residues in the CDR3. The CDR3 loop reads CASRIAGGDNEQFF. In DNA, the CDR3 is TGTGCCAGCAGGATAGCGGGGGGTGACAATGAGCAGTTCTTC.

The CDR3 region has the DNA TGTGCCAGTAGTATCCTGGGACTGGCGGGACTCCCAGATACGCAGTATTTT. Translation: CASSILGLAGLPDTQYF. This chain connects TRBV19 to TRBJ2-3; TRBD2 might be the D (6 bases). Trimming stripped 3 bases from V and 4 bases from J, with 20 bases between. CDR1 is LNHDA and CDR2 is SQIVND in the germline V gene (reference sequence). This CDR3 is built from 17 residues. Complete variable domain (other parts from reference TRBV19 and TRBJ2-3): DGGITQSPKYLFRKEGQNVTLSCEQNLNHDAMYWYRQDPGQGLRLIYYSQIVNDFQKGDIAEGYSVSREKKESFPLTVTSAQKNPTAFYLCASSILGLAGLPDTQYFGPGTRLTVL.

In this sample, this clonotype turned up many times. The chain combines TRBV6-5 with TRBJ2-3, with TRBD1 matching 7 bases. Trimming at V came to 2 bases and at J to 5 bases, leaving 7 bases not matched to a gene. The CDR3 runs to 15 residues. Germline CDR1 is MNHEY and CDR2 is SVGAGI. Here the CDR3 reads CASSYGNRGQDTQYF. In DNA form, the CDR3 reads TGTGCCAGCAGTTACGGGAACAGGGGCCAAGATACGCAGTATTTT.